The 27 T cell receptor beta chains listed next were all sequenced from one sample in a study of cytomegalovirus exposure and HLA in healthy donors. PCR amplification relied on 60 Vbeta primers (plus 13 Jbeta primers). Clones were read by immunoSEQ multiplex PCR, and TCRdb kept only the in-frame ones, dropping some. The top ten hold roughly 5.5% of the sample, which has over 80,000 clones, approximately 64% seen once. Sample: PBMCs. The receptors shown here come from a boy younger than 18 in good health and CMV-seropositive.

The V call is TRBV7-9, the J call TRBJ2-2; 14 bases match TRBD2. The germline V gene encodes CDR1 SEHNR and CDR2 FQNEAQ (reference sequence). CDR3 length: 19 amino acids. Trimming cost V 3 bases and J 7 bases; bases outside gene matches: 13. This CDR3 is CASSFTGTSGRSRGGELFF. In DNA form, the CDR3 reads TGTGCCAGCAGCTTTACCGGGACTAGCGGGAGATCAAGAGGCGGGGAGCTGTTTTTT.

CDR3 residues: CAISETQDTQYNEQFF. CDR3 DNA sequence: TGTGCCATCAGTGAGACTCAGGACACGCAGTACAATGAGCAGTTCTTC. V and J are TRBV10-3 and TRBJ2-1; D is possibly TRBD1 (5 bases). There are 16 residues in the CDR3. The V end was cut by 2 bases, the J end by 4 bases, with 15 bases between. CDR1 ENHRY and CDR2 SYGVKD come from the germline V gene.

This chain joins TRBV19 and TRBJ2-7, with D possibly matching TRBD2 (6 bases). Germline CDR1 reads LNHDA; CDR2 reads SQIVND (reference sequence). There are 17 residues in the CDR3. With 5 bases removed from V and 7 bases from J, the gap between germline ends came to 27 bases. The CDR3 DNA is TGTGCCAGTAGTGGAACCCGTACCGGGACTCCTCGCTGGGAGCAGTACTTC. It is translated as CASSGTRTGTPRWEQYF.

The chain links TRBV7-6 to TRBJ1-4; D may be TRBD1 (6 bases). The germline V and J ends were trimmed by 0 bases and 5 bases, with 13 bases remaining between them. The germline gives CDR1 SGHVS, CDR2 FNYEAQ. The CDR3 sequence is 16 residues long. CDR3 protein: CASSLALDSGNEKLFF. CDR3 in DNA: TGTGCCAGCAGCTTAGCCCTGGACAGTGGGAATGAAAAACTGTTTTTT.

The chain couples TRBV5-1 to TRBJ2-3; perhaps TRBD1 as D (5 bases). V was trimmed by 5 bases and J by 1 base, leaving 11 bases between them. The CDR3 runs to 14 residues. Germline V CDR1 and CDR2: SGHRS, YFSETQ. The CDR3 nucleotides are TGCGCCAGCAGATCAGGACAAGGCACAGATACGCAGTATTTT. This gives the protein CASRSGQGTDTQYF.

The rearrangement joins TRBV11-2 to TRBJ2-7; the D gene is possibly TRBD2 (6 bases). The CDR3 contains 14 residues. The ends were cut back, 2 bases at V and 6 bases at J, with 14 bases in the middle. Germline CDR1 is SGHAT and CDR2 is FQNNGV. CDR3 protein: CASSLFQRAGEQYF. DNA for the CDR3: TGTGCCAGCAGCTTATTCCAGCGGGCGGGCGAGCAGTACTTC.

The chain couples TRBV5-1 to TRBJ2-5, with a tentative D call TRBD1 (7 bases). CDR3 length equals 15 residues. The germline V gene encodes CDR1 SGHRS and CDR2 YFSETQ. V shed 3 bases and J shed 1 base, with 13 bases lying between them. The CDR3 DNA sequence: TGCGCCAGCAGCTGGGGCGGGACAGCCCAAGAGACCCAGTACTTC. This codes for CASSWGGTAQETQYF.

This chain joins TRBV27 and TRBJ2-6; TRBD2 is a possible D gene (5 bases). The CDR3 extends over 16 amino acids. CDR1 is MNHEY, CDR2 SMNVEV, per germline (reference sequence). V lost 2 bases and J lost 4, with 12 bases in between. CDR3 sequence: CASSLLGVHGANVLTF. In nucleotides, the CDR3 is TGTGCCAGCAGTTTACTCGGGGTACACGGGGCCAACGTCCTGACTTTC.

This clone appeared a few times. The V and J genes are TRBV7-3 and TRBJ2-2, with 11 bases that match TRBD2. The germline V gene encodes CDR1 SGHTA and CDR2 FQGTGA. Losses at the gene ends were 2 bases for V and 1 base for J; bases not matched to a gene: 9. The CDR3 spans 19 residues. In DNA, the CDR3 is TGTGCCAGCAGCTTAGCCCCACCCCTAGCGGGAGGGAACACCGGGGAGCTGTTTTTT. It encodes CASSLAPPLAGGNTGELFF. The full variable domain, rest sourced from reference TRBV7-3 and TRBJ2-2, is GAGVSQTPSNKVTEKGKYVELRCDPISGHTALYWYRQSLGQGPEFLIYFQGTGAADDSGLPNDRFFAVRPEGSVSTLKIQRTERGDSAVYLCASSLAPPLAGGNTGELFFGEGSRLTVL.

The DNA for the CDR3 is TGTGCCAGCAGCTTGGAAGGGGCAGGGATCTACGAGCAGTACTTC. Its translation: CASSLEGAGIYEQYF. The chain has TRBV5-4 and TRBJ2-7, with D maybe TRBD1 (5 bases). V lost 0 bases, J lost 3 bases, and 13 bases lay in between. CDR1 SGHNT and CDR2 YYREEE come from the germline V gene (reference sequence). This CDR3 is 15 amino acids long.

The rearrangement links TRBV18 to TRBJ1-6, with unresolved D. Germline V gene sequence: CDR1 KGHSH, CDR2 LQKENI. The CDR3 sequence is 15 residues long. Trimming took off 4 bases at V and 6 bases at J, with 13 bases between the two ends. The CDR3 DNA reads TGTGCCAGCTCACAAAGGGAGCACGGTAATTCACCCCTCCACTTT. Protein sequence: CASSQREHGNSPLHF.

The chain has TRBV9 and TRBJ2-1, with D hard to call. The CDR3 consists of 15 residues. CDR1 is SGDLS and CDR2 is YYNGEE in the germline V gene. The ends were cut back, 0 bases at V and 0 bases at J, with 7 bases in the middle. The CDR3 DNA follows: TGTGCCAGCAGCGTAGACAGTAGCTCCTACAATGAGCAGTTCTTC. It specifies CASSVDSSSYNEQFF.

V is TRBV9 and J is TRBJ2-1, with 9 bases that match TRBD2. Germline lookup yields CDR1 SGDLS and CDR2 YYNGEE. The CDR3 covers 15 residues. V gave up 1 base and J gave up 7 bases; unmatched junction bases: 6. Here the CDR3 DNA reads TGTGCCAGCAGCGTAAGTAGCGGGAGTGGGAATGAGCAGTTCTTC. Its protein is CASSVSSGSGNEQFF. Using reference TRBV9 and TRBJ2-1 for the parts outside the CDR3, the full variable domain is DSGVTQTPKHLITATGQRVTLRCSPRSGDLSVYWYQQSLDQGLQFLIQYYNGEERAKGNILERFSAQQFPDLHSELNLSSLELGDSALYFCASSVSSGSGNEQFFGPGTRLTVL.

This clone was picked up one time. The junction shows a germline mismatch at one end, possibly a read error. The V and J genes are TRBV7-9 and TRBJ1-1, with 7 bases matching TRBD1. The length of the CDR3 is 12 residues. CDR1 and CDR2 from the germline V gene are SEHNR and FQNEAQ (reference sequence). The CDR3 coding sequence is TGTTCCAGCAGGACAGGAGGCACTGAAGCTTTCTTT. As protein: CSSRTGGTEAFF.

This clone appeared a few times. The chain links TRBV5-8 to TRBJ1-1, with 8 bases fitting TRBD1. The junction had 11 bases not matched to a gene; V was cut back by 4 bases and J by 6 bases. The CDR3 has 15 amino acids. Germline-derived CDR1 and CDR2 are SGHTS and YDEGEE. In DNA form, the CDR3 reads TGTGCCAGCAGCGTGGAAACAGGGGGAATCGCTGAAGCTTTCTTT. It codes for CASSVETGGIAEAFF.

The count of this clone is one. V usage is TRBV25-1 and J usage is TRBJ2-5, with a possible D match to TRBD2 (6 bases). Germline CDR1 and CDR2: MGHDK and SYGVNS. V shed 3 bases and J shed 2 bases, with 13 bases lying between them. The CDR3 extends over 15 amino acids. The CDR3 DNA reads TGTGCCAGCAGTGATCCCCTAAGCGGGCAAGAGACCCAGTACTTC. Translation: CASSDPLSGQETQYF. Full variable domain (outside the CDR3, taken from reference TRBV25-1 and TRBJ2-5): EADIYQTPRYLVIGTGKKITLECSQTMGHDKMYWYQQDPGMELHLIHYSYGVNSTEKGDLSSESTVSRIRTEHFPLTLESARPSHTSQYLCASSDPLSGQETQYFGPGTRLLVL.

In its sample, this clone was seen once. The chain recombines TRBV7-2 with TRBJ1-5, with a weak D call TRBD1 (6 bases). V was cut by 6 bases and J by 6 bases, with 15 bases left in between. Germline V gene sequence: CDR1 SGHTA, CDR2 FQGNSA. This CDR3 has 14 residues. The DNA for the CDR3 is TGTGCCAGCAGTCTTGGACGGGGGGCTCAGCCCCAGCATTTT. It encodes CASSLGRGAQPQHF.

The J gene is TRBJ2-2, the V gene TRBV29-1; D may be TRBD2 (5 bases). The length of the CDR3 is 14 residues. Germline values: CDR1 SQVTM, CDR2 ANQGSEA. V was shortened by 5 bases and J by 0 bases, with 10 bases between the two germline ends. The chain's CDR3 is CSVTGETNTGELFF. CDR3 DNA: TGCAGCGTTACCGGGGAAACGAACACCGGGGAGCTGTTTTTT.

The chain uses TRBV11-2 and TRBJ1-4, with 9 bases lining up with TRBD1. CDR1 is SGHAT, CDR2 FQNNGV, per germline. J was trimmed by 6 bases and V by 5 bases; bases with no gene match: 7. This CDR3 region has 15 residues. This chain's CDR3 is CASSNPGQGYEKLFF. The CDR3 DNA is TGTGCCAGCAGCAATCCGGGACAGGGTTATGAAAAACTGTTTTTT.

This clone was detected a few times. The rearrangement uses TRBV7-8 and TRBJ1-2, with unresolved D. CDR1 and CDR2 (germline): SGHVS, FQNEAQ. CDR3 length: 16 residues. V gave up 5 bases and J gave up 4 bases, with 20 bases separating them. The CDR3 DNA is TGTGCCAGCAGCGCAAGCGGGAGCGGAACGGCCTATGGCTACACCTTC. Protein product: CASSASGSGTAYGYTF.

CDR3 nucleotides: TGTGCCACCAGAGGGGACAGGGAGAACACTGAAGCTTTCTTT. Residues: CATRGDRENTEAFF. This chain connects TRBV15 to TRBJ1-1; 9 bases align to TRBD1. The J segment lost 1 base and the V segment lost 6 bases, leaving 3 bases of the junction unmatched. The CDR3 runs 14 residues. The germline V gene has CDR1 LNHNV and CDR2 YYDKDF (reference sequence).

The DNA of the CDR3 is TGTGCCAGCGACGGGAGGAATTTCTCTGGAAACACCATATATTTT. Its translation: CASDGRNFSGNTIYF. The gene calls are TRBV7-9 and TRBJ1-3; D unclear. The V end was cut by 8 bases, the J end by 0 bases, with 14 bases between. The CDR3 contains 15 residues. The germline V gene has CDR1 SEHNR and CDR2 FQNEAQ (reference sequence).

For the CDR3, the DNA is TGTGCCAGCAGCGTAGCCCCGGACAGGGATCAGCCCCAGCATTTT. Protein product: CASSVAPDRDQPQHF. The chain is built from TRBV9 and TRBJ1-5; 8 bases line up with TRBD1. Germline V gene lookup returns CDR1 SGDLS and CDR2 YYNGEE. J was trimmed by 5 bases and V by 0 bases; bases with no gene match: 4. The CDR3 is made up of 15 amino acids.

The chain uses TRBV9 and TRBJ1-1; no firm D call. The germline V gene encodes CDR1 SGDLS and CDR2 YYNGEE. The CDR3 covers 12 residues. V was shortened by 3 bases and J by 5 bases, with 8 bases between the two germline ends. The CDR3 DNA is TGTGCCAGCAGCGGAAGCCCAACTGAAGCTTTCTTT. It is translated as CASSGSPTEAFF.

The V gene is TRBV11-2, the J gene TRBJ2-5; D remains ambiguous. CDR1 is SGHAT and CDR2 is FQNNGV in the germline V gene. CDR3 length: 13 residues. V lost 5 bases and J 5 bases, leaving 12 bases between the germline ends. CDR3 in amino acids: CASSRGEKETQYF. The CDR3 DNA sequence: TGTGCCAGCAGCAGAGGAGAAAAGGAGACCCAGTACTTC.

V gene TRBV19 combines with J gene TRBJ2-2; D call uncertain. This CDR3 contains 15 residues. In germline, CDR1 is LNHDA, CDR2 SQIVND (reference sequence). V lost 1 base and J 5 bases, leaving 11 bases between the germline ends. Written as DNA, the CDR3 is TGTGCCAGTAGTATAGTTCAGGTTAGGACCGGGGAGCTGTTTTTT. Amino acid sequence: CASSIVQVRTGELFF.

The rearrangement links TRBV5-6 to TRBJ1-1; 7 nucleotides match TRBD1. The junction had 9 bases not matched to a gene; V was cut back by 5 bases and J by 5 bases. The CDR3 is made up of 14 amino acids. In germline, CDR1 is SGHDT, CDR2 YYEEEE. The CDR3, as DNA: TGTGCCAGCAGGAGAACAGGGGTAGGGACTGAAGCTTTCTTT. It encodes CASRRTGVGTEAFF.